The entry below describes one T cell receptor beta chain. Participant reports of clinical history set cohort assignment. These data are taken from a study of blood T cell repertoires in COVID-19. For the study at large: Recovered status in Cohort 3 required two negative PCRs, clearance, or symptom resolution. The United States, Italy and Spain provided the acute and convalescent COVID-19 samples.

Libraries were prepared by immunoSEQ multiplex PCR; TCRdb keeps only in-frame clonotypes and omits some of them. The sample has about 190,000 clones, approximately 90% seen once; the top ten hold 20% to 25%. Trimming took 2 bases from V and 0 from J, leaving 11 bases between them. Germline V lookup: CDR1 MNHEY, CDR2 SVGEGT. The CDR3 covers 16 residues. This clonotype originated in a woman in her 40s in a cohort exposed to, infected with or recovered from COVID-19 (not recorded which). The chain links TRBV6-2 or TRBV6-3 to TRBJ1-3; unclear D gene. Input material: PBMCs or T cells enriched from blood (not recorded which). CDR3 nucleotide sequence: TGTGCCAGCAGTTACGTCGGACTGTTCTCTGGAAACACCATATATTTT. Protein sequence: CASSYVGLFSGNTIYF.